A selection of T cell receptor beta chains follows, all from one sample in a study of early T cells in non-severe SARS-CoV-2 infection. MiXCR, run by TCRdb on the 5' RACE reads, gives a single entry per CDR3 protein. In the table there are 100,000 to 150,000 distinct CDR3 sequences, under 15% of which are singletons. The sequencing sample was made of whole blood. Receptors were obtained from an adult who was a healthcare worker with PCR-confirmed SARS-CoV-2 infection or an uninfected control (not recorded which). CDR3s include the opening cysteine and the closing phenylalanine or tryptophan. The D gene is left open where the match is weak. For some rows the clone size is stated as once, few or many, or as a class when expanded; others skip it.

size | J | V | D | CDR3 | DNA
. | TRBJ2-1 | TRBV12-3/TRBV12-4 | . | CASSLGHLSSYNEQFF | TGTGCCAGCAGTTTAGGACATTTGAGCTCCTACAATGAGCAGTTCTTC
few | TRBJ1-2 | TRBV20-1 | TRBD1 | CSARDMTGRYGYTF | TGCAGTGCTAGAGATATGACAGGGCGCTATGGCTACACCTTC
. | TRBJ1-3 | TRBV9 | . | CASSVQGGFGNTIYF | TGTGCCAGCAGCGTGCAAGGGGGATTCGGAAACACCATATATTTT
. | TRBJ1-4 | TRBV9 | TRBD1 | CASSVAPPGTGNEKLFF | TGTGCCAGCAGCGTAGCCCCCCCCGGGACAGGGAATGAAAAACTGTTTTTT
. | TRBJ1-2 | TRBV12-3/TRBV12-4 | . | CASTLLRDSGYTF | TGTGCCAGCACCCTCCTCCGTGACTCGGGCTACACCTTC
few | TRBJ2-1 | TRBV6-2/TRBV6-3 | . | CASSYRRKKHEQFF | TGTGCCAGCAGTTACCGGCGGAAGAAGCATGAGCAGTTCTTC
. | TRBJ1-1 | TRBV20-1 | . | CSASDSPLNTEAFF | TGCAGTGCTTCGGACAGTCCATTGAACACTGAAGCTTTCTTT
. | TRBJ1-6 | TRBV5-4 | TRBD1 | CASSRTGGKGFSPLHF | TGTGCCAGCAGCCGAACAGGGGGCAAAGGATTTTCACCCCTCCACTTT
few | TRBJ2-1 | TRBV5-4 | . | CASSATNNGEQFF | TGTGCCAGCAGCGCCACTAACAATGGTGAGCAGTTCTTC
few | TRBJ2-1 | TRBV7-9 | . | CASSLGAGLSYNEQFF | TGTGCCAGCAGCTTAGGGGCTGGTCTGTCCTACAATGAGCAGTTCTTC
. | TRBJ2-3 | TRBV5-1 | . | CASSLDGAGAGTDTQYF | TGCGCCAGCAGCTTGGATGGGGCGGGGGCCGGGACAGATACGCAGTATTTT
few | TRBJ2-2 | TRBV11-2 | TRBD2 | CASSLMVAGYGELFF | TGTGCCAGCAGCTTAATGGTAGCGGGGTACGGGGAGCTGTTTTTT
many | TRBJ2-5 | TRBV11-2 | . | CASRDRSQETQYF | TGTGCCAGCAGGGACAGAAGTCAAGAGACCCAGTACTTC